The subject of this entry is one T cell receptor beta chain. The CDR3 is 15 amino acids. After removal of 4 bases from V and 3 bases from J, the junction contained 9 bases not matched to a gene. Per germline, CDR1 SGHRS and CDR2 YFSETQ. The entry originates in a study of cytomegalovirus exposure and HLA in healthy donors. Sequenced by immunoSEQ multiplex PCR; TCRdb stores in-frame clones only, minus some. The sample shows some 140,000 clones, approximately 86% of them seen only once. The chain joins TRBV5-1 to TRBJ1-1; 7 bases fit TRBD1. Material: PBMCs. This sequence was found in a human donor in good health. CDR3 region: CASSLQGEGDTEAFF. DNA of the CDR3: TGCGCCAGCAGCCTCCAGGGGGAAGGGGACACTGAAGCTTTCTTT. Full variable domain (outside the CDR3, taken from reference TRBV5-1 and TRBJ1-1): KAGVTQTPRYLIKTRGQQVTLSCSPISGHRSVSWYQQTPGQGLQFLFEYFSETQRNKGNFPGRFSGRQFSNSRSEMNVSTLELGDSALYLCASSLQGEGDTEAFFGQGTRLTVV.